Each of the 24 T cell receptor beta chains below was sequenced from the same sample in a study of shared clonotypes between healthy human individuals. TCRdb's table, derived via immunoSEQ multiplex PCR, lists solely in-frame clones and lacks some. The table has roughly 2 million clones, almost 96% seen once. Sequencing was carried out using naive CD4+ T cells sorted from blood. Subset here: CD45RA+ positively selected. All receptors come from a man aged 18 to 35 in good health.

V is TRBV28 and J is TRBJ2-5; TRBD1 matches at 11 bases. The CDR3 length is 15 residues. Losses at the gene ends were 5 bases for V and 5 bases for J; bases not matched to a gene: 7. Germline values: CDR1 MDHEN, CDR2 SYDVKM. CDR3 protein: CASSPGTGGRETQYF. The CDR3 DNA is TGTGCCAGCAGTCCCGGGACAGGGGGTCGCGAGACCCAGTACTTC.

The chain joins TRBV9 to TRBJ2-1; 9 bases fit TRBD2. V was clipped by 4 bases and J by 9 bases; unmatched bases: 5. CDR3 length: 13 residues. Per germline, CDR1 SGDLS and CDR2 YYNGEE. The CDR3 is CASSFGLATEQFF. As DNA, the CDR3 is TGTGCCAGCAGCTTCGGACTAGCGACTGAGCAGTTCTTC. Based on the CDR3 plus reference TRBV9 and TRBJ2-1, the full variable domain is DSGVTQTPKHLITATGQRVTLRCSPRSGDLSVYWYQQSLDQGLQFLIQYYNGEERAKGNILERFSAQQFPDLHSELNLSSLELGDSALYFCASSFGLATEQFFGPGTRLTVL.

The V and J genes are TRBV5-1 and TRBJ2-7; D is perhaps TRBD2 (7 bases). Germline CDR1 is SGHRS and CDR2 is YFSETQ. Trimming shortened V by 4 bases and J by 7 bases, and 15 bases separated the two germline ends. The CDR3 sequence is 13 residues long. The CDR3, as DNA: TGCGCCAGCAGCCCGTCGGGGGGCTGGGAGCAGTACTTC. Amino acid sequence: CASSPSGGWEQYF.

CDR3 DNA: TGTGCCAGCAGCACTCTAGCGGGAGGTGTAAAGACCCAGTACTTC. Its translation is CASSTLAGGVKTQYF. The chain has TRBV5-4 and TRBJ2-5; 11 nucleotides align to TRBD2. Germline values: CDR1 SGHNT, CDR2 YYREEE (reference sequence). The CDR3 consists of 15 residues. V lost 4 bases to trimming and J lost 6 bases; unmatched junction nucleotides: 8. The whole variable domain, filled in from reference TRBV5-4 and TRBJ2-5, reads ETGVTQSPTHLIKTRGQQVTLRCSSQSGHNTVSWYQQALGQGPQFIFQYYREEENGRGNFPPRFSGLQFPNYSSELNVNALELDDSALYLCASSTLAGGVKTQYFGPGTRLLVL.

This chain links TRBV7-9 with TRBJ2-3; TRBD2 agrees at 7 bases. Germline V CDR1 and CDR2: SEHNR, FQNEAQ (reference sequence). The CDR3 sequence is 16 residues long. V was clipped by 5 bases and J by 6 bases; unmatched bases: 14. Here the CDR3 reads CASSALGQGGRDTQYF. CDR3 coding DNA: TGTGCCAGCAGCGCCCTTGGGCAGGGAGGGAGGGATACGCAGTATTTT. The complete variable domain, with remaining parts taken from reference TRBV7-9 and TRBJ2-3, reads DTGVSQNPRHKITKRGQNVTFRCDPISEHNRLYWYRQTLGQGPEFLTYFQNEAQLEKSRLLSDRFSAERPKGSFSTLEIQRTEQGDSAMYLCASSALGQGGRDTQYFGPGTRLTVL.

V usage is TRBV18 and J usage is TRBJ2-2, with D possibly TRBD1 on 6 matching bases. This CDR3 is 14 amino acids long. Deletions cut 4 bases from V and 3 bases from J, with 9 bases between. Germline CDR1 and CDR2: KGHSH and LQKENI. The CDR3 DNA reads TGTGCCAGCTCACGAGCAGGGGACACCGGGGAGCTGTTTTTT. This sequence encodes CASSRAGDTGELFF. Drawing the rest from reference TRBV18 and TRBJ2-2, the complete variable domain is NAGVMQNPRHLVRRRGQEARLRCSPMKGHSHVYWYRQLPEEGLKFMVYLQKENIIDESGMPKERFSAEFPKEGPSILRIQQVVRGDSAAYFCASSRAGDTGELFFGEGSRLTVL.

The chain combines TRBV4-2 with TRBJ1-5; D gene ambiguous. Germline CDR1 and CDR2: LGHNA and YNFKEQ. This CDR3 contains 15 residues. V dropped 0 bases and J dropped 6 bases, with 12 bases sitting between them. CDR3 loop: CASSQDLETGQPQHF. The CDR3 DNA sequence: TGTGCCAGCAGCCAAGATCTAGAAACGGGTCAGCCCCAGCATTTT.

The CDR3 loop is CSGGGEQGQETQYF. The CDR3 DNA is TGCAGCGGCGGGGGTGAGCAAGGCCAAGAGACCCAGTACTTC. The chain links TRBV29-1 to TRBJ2-5; 7 bases agree with TRBD2. With V trimmed by 7 bases and J by 1 base, 9 bases remained unmatched. This CDR3 comprises 14 residues. Germline V lookup: CDR1 SQVTM, CDR2 ANQGSEA. Combining the CDR3 with reference TRBV29-1 and TRBJ2-5 gives the whole variable domain SAVISQKPSRDICQRGTSLTIQCQVDSQVTMMFWYRQQPGQSLTLIATANQGSEATYESGFVIDKFPISRPNLTFSTLTVSNMSPEDSSIYLCSGGGEQGQETQYFGPGTRLLVL.

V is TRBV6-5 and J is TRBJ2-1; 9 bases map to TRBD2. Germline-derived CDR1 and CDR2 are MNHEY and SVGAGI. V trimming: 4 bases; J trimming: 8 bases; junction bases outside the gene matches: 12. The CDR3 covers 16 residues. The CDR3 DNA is TGTGCCAGCAGTTCCACTAGCGGGTCGGGGGGCTATGAGCAGTTCTTC. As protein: CASSSTSGSGGYEQFF.

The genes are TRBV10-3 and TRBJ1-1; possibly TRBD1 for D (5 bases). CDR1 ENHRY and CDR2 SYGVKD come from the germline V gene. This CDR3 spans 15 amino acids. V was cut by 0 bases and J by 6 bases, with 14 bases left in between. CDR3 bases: TGTGCCATCAGTGAGTCTGGGGGTGGGAGGGCTGAAGCTTTCTTT. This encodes CAISESGGGRAEAFF.

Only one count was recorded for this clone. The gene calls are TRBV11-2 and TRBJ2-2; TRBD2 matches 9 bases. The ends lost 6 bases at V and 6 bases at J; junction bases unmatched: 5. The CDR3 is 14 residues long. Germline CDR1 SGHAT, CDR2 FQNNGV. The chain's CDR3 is CASRPTSGAGELFF. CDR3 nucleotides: TGTGCCAGCAGACCGACTAGCGGTGCCGGGGAGCTGTTTTTT. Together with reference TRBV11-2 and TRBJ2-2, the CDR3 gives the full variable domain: EAGVAQSPRYKIIEKRQSVAFWCNPISGHATLYWYQQILGQGPKLLIQFQNNGVVDDSQLPKDRFSAERLKGVDSTLKIQPAKLEDSAVYLCASRPTSGAGELFFGEGSRLTVL.

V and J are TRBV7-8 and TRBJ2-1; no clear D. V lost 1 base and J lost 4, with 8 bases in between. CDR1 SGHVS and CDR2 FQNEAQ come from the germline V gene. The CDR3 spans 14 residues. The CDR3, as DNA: TGTGCCAGCAGCTTAGGAGCCGTTTACAATGAGCAGTTCTTC. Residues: CASSLGAVYNEQFF.

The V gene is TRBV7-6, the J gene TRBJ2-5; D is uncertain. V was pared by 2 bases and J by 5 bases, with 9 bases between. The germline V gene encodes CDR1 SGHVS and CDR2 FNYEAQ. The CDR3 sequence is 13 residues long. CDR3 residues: CASSLRVGETQYF. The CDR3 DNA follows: TGTGCCAGCAGCTTAAGGGTAGGGGAGACCCAGTACTTC.

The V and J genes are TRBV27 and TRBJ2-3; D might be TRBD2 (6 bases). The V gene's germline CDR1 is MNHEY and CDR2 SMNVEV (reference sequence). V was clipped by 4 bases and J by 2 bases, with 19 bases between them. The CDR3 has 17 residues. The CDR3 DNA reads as TGTGCCAGCAGTTCCGGATGGGGGGAAAGACCCACAGATACGCAGTATTTT. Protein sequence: CASSSGWGERPTDTQYF.

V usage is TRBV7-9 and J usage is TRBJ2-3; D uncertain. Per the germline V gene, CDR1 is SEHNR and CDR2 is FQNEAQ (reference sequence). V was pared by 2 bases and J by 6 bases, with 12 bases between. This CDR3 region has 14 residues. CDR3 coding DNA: TGTGCCAGCAGCTTACGAGAGCGTCCCGATACGCAGTATTTT. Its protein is CASSLRERPDTQYF.

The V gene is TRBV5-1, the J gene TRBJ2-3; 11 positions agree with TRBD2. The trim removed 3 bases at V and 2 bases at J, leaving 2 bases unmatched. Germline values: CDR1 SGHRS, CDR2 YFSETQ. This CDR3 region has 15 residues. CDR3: CASSSTSGTTDTQYF. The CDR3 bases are TGCGCCAGCAGCTCGACTAGCGGGACCACAGATACGCAGTATTTT.

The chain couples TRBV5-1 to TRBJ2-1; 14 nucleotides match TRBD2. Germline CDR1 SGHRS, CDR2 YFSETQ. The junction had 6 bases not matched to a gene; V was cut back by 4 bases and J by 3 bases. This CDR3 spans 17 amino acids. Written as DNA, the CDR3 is TGCGCCAGCAGCCTGAGACTAGCGGGAGGGAACTACAATGAGCAGTTCTTC. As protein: CASSLRLAGGNYNEQFF.

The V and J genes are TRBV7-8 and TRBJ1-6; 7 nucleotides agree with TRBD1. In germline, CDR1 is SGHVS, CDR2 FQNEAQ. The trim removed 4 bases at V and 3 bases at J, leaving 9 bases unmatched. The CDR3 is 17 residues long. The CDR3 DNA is TGTGCCAGCAGCTCAACAGGGGTAGCATACTATAATTCACCCCTCCACTTT. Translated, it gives CASSSTGVAYYNSPLHF.

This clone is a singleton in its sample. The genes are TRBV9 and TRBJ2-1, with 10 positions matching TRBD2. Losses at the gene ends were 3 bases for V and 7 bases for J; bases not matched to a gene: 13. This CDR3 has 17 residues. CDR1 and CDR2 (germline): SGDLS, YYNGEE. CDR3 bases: TGTGCCAGCAGCGCGACGTTTCTAGCGGGAGAACAGAATGAGCAGTTCTTC. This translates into CASSATFLAGEQNEQFF.

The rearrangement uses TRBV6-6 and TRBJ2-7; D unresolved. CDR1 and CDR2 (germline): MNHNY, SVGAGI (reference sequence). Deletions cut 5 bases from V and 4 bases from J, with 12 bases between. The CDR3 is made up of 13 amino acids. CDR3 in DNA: TGTGCCAGCAGTAACCCTGGACGATACGAGCAGTACTTC. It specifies CASSNPGRYEQYF.

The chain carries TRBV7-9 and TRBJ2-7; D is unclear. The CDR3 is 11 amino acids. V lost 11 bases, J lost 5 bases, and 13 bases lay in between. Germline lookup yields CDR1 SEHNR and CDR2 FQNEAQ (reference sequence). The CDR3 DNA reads TGTGCCGTTACTACGATCCACGAGCAGTACTTC. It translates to CAVTTIHEQYF.

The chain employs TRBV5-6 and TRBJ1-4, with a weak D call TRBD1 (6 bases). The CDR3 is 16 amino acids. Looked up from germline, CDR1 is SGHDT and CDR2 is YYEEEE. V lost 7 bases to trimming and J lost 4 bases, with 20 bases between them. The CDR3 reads CASGDFTRGINEKLFF. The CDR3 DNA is TGTGCCAGCGGGGATTTTACCAGGGGTATTAATGAAAAACTGTTTTTT.

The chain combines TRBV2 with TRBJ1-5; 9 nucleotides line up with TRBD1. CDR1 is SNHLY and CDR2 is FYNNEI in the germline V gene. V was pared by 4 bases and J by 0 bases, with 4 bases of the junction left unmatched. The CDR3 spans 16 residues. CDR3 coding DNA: TGTGCCAGCAGTGGACAGGGGGGGTATAGCAATCAGCCCCAGCATTTT. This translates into CASSGQGGYSNQPQHF.

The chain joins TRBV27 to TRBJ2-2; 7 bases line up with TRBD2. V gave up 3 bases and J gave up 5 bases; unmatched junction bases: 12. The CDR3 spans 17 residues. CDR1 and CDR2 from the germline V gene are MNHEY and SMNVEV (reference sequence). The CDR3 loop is CASSLGLYTKGTGELFF. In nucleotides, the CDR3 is TGTGCCAGCAGTTTGGGACTATACACCAAGGGGACCGGGGAGCTGTTTTTT.